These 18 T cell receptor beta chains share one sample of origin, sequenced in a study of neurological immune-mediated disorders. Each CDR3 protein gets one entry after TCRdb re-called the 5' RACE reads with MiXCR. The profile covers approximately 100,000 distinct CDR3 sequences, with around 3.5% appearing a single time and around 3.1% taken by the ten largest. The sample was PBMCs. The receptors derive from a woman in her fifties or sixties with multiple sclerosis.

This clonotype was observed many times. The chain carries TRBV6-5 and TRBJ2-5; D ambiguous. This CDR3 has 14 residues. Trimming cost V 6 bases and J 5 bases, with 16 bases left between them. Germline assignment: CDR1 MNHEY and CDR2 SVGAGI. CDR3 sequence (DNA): TGTGCCAGCAGACGGAGCCCGATCCGCGAGACCCAGTACTTC. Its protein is CASRRSPIRETQYF.

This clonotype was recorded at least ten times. CDR3 sequence reads: CASSSRQGSFSYEQYF. The CDR3 DNA reads TGTGCCAGCAGTTCTCGTCAGGGCAGTTTTTCCTACGAGCAGTACTTC. The V and J genes are TRBV12-3 or TRBV12-4 and TRBJ2-7; possibly TRBD1 for D (5 bases). Trimming removed 4 bases from V and 1 base from J, with 17 bases in between. The CDR3 is 16 residues long.

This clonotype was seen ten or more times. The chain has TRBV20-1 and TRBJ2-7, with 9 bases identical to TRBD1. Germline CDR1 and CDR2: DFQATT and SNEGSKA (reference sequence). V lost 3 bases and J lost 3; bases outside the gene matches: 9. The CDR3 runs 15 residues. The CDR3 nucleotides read TGCAGTGCTAGGCCAAACAGGGGGCGAAACTACGAGCAGTACTTC. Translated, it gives CSARPNRGRNYEQYF.

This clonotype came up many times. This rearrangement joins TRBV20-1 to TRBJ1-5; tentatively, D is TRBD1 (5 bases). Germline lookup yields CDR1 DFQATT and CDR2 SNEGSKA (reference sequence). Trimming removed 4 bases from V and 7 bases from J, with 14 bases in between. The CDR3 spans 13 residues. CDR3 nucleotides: TGCAGTGCTAATTCAGGGCCTCGGCAGCCCCAGCATTTT. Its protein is CSANSGPRQPQHF.

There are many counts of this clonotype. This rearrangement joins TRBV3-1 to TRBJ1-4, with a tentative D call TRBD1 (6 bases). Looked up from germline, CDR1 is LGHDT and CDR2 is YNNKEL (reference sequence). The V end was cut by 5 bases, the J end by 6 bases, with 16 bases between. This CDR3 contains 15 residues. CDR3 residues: CASSEGGTSDEKLFF. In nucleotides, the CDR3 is TGTGCCAGCAGCGAAGGGGGGACATCGGATGAAAAACTGTTTTTT.

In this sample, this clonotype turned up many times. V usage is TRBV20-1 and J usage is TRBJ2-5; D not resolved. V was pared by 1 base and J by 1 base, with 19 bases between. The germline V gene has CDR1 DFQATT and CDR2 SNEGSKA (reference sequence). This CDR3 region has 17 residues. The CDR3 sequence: CSARVPRKAPRQETQYF. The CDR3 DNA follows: TGCAGTGCTAGAGTTCCCCGGAAGGCCCCTCGCCAAGAGACCCAGTACTTC.

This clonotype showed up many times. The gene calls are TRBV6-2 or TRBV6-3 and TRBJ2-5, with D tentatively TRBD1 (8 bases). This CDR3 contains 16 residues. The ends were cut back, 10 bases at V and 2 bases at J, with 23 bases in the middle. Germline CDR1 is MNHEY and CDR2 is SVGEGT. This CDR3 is CATHSLGQGLQETQYF. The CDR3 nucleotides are TGTGCCACCCACTCCCTCGGACAGGGACTACAAGAGACCCAGTACTTC.

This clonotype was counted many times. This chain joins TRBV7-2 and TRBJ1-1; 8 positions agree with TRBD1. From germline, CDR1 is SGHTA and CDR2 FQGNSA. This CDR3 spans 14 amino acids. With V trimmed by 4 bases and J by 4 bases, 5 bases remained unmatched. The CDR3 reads CASSSGQGITEAFF. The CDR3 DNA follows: TGTGCCAGCAGCTCAGGACAGGGTATCACTGAAGCTTTCTTT.

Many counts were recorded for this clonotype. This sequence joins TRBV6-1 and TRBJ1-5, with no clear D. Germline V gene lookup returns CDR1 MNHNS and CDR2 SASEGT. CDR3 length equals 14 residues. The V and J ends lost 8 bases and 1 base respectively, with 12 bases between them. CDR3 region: CASAYRGSNQPQHF. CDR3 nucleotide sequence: TGTGCCAGCGCTTATCGGGGAAGCAATCAGCCCCAGCATTTT.

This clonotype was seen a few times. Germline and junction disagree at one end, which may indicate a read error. The CDR3 reads CANSPRLDTGELFF. As DNA, the CDR3 is TGCGCCAACAGTCCCCGTTTGGACACCGGGGAGCTGTTTTTT. This chain joins TRBV10-1 and TRBJ2-2; D gene ambiguous. There are 14 residues in the CDR3. Germline lookup yields CDR1 WNHNN and CDR2 SYGVQD (reference sequence).

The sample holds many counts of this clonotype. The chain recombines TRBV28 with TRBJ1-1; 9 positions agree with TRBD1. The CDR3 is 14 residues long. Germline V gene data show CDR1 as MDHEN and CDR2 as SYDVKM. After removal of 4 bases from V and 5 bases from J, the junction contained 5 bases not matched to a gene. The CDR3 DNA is TGTGCCAGCAGTTCTACAGGGGGCCGGACTGAAGCTTTCTTT. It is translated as CASSSTGGRTEAFF.

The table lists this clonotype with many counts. The CDR3 DNA follows: TGCAGCGGAAGGACAGGAAACGGCTACACCTTC. Encoded protein: CSGRTGNGYTF. The J gene is TRBJ1-2, the V gene TRBV29-1, with TRBD1 matching 7 bases. From germline, CDR1 is SQVTM and CDR2 ANQGSEA. J gave up 8 bases and V 7 bases, and 7 bases lay outside the gene matches. This CDR3 has 11 residues. The whole variable domain, remainder taken from reference TRBV29-1 and TRBJ1-2, is SAVISQKPSRDICQRGTSLTIQCQVDSQVTMMFWYRQQPGQSLTLIATANQGSEATYESGFVIDKFPISRPNLTFSTLTVSNMSPEDSSIYLCSGRTGNGYTFGSGTRLTVV.

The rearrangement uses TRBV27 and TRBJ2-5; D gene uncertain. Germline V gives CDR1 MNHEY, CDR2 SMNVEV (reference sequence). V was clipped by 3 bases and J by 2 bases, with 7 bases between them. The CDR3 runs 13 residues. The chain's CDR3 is CASSFSVQETQYF. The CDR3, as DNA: TGTGCCAGCAGTTTTTCGGTACAAGAGACCCAGTACTTC.

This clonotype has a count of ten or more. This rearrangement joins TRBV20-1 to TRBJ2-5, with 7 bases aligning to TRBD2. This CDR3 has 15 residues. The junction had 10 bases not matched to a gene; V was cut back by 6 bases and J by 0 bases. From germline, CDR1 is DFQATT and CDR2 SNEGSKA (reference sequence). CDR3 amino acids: CSARRVGGYQETQYF. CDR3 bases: TGCAGTGCCCGACGGGTGGGGGGGTACCAAGAGACCCAGTACTTC.

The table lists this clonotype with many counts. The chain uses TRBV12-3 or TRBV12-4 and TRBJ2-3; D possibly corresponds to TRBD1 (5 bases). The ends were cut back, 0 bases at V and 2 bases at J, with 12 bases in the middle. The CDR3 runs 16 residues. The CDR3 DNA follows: TGTGCCAGCAGTTTAGCTGTGAGACAGCTCACAGATACGCAGTATTTT. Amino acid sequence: CASSLAVRQLTDTQYF.

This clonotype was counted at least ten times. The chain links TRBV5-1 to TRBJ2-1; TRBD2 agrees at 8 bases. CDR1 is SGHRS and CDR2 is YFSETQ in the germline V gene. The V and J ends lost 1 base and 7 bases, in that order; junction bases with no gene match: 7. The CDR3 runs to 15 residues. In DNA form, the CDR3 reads TGCGCCAGCAGCTTGACAGCGGGGGTAGGGAATGAGCAGTTCTTC. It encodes CASSLTAGVGNEQFF.

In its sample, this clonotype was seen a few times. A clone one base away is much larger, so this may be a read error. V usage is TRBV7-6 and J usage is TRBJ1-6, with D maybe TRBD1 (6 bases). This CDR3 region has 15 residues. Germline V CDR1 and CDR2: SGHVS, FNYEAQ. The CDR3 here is CASSFQRQGHSPLNF. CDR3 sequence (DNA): TGTGCCAGCAGCTTCCAGAGGCAGGGACATTCACCCCTCAACTTT.

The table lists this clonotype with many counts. CDR3 in DNA: TGCGCCAGCAGCTTCGGGACAGGGCTACACAATGAGCAGTTCTTC. This sequence encodes CASSFGTGLHNEQFF. The rearrangement joins TRBV5-1 to TRBJ2-1, with 9 bases matching TRBD1. The germline CDR1 and CDR2 sequences are SGHRS and YFSETQ. The CDR3 contains 15 residues. Trimming at V came to 2 bases and at J to 5 bases, leaving 5 bases not matched to a gene.